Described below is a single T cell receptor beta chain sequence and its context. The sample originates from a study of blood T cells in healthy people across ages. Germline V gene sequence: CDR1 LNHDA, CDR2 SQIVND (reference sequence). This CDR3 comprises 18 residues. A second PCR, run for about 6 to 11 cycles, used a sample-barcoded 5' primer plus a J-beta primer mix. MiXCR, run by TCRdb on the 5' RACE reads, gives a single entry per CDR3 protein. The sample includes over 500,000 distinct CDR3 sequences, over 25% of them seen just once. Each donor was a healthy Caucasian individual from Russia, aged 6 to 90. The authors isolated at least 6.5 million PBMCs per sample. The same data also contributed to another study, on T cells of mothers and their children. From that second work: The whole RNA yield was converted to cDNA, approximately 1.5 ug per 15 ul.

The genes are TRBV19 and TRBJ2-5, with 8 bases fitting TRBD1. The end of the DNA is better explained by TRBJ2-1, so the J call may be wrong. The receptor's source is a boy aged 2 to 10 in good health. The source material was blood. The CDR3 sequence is CASSIGQGAPPSYNEQFF. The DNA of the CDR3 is TGTGCCAGTAGTATAGGGCAGGGGGCTCCCCCTTCATACAATGAGCAGTTCTTC.